The rows below give T cell receptor beta chains drawn from one sample of a study of shared clonotypes between healthy human individuals. Sequencing was performed with immunoSEQ multiplex PCR; in TCRdb, only in-frame clones are kept and a portion is missing. Among 800,000 to 950,000 clones listed, roughly 96% were seen once. Sequenced sample: naive CD8+ T cells sorted from blood. The receptors were sampled from a man aged 25 to 40 in good health. CDR3s include the opening cysteine and the closing phenylalanine or tryptophan. The D gene is left open where the match is weak. Where a row states a size, it is once, few, many or the class of an expanded clone; other rows omit it.

clone_size: .
d_call: .
v_call: TRBV7-9
j_call: TRBJ2-7
cdr3_nt: TGTGCCAGCAGCTTGAGTAGTGGACGCCACTACGAGCAGTACTTC
cdr3_aa: CASSLSSGRHYEQYF

clone_size: once
d_call: .
v_call: TRBV6-6
j_call: TRBJ2-1
cdr3_nt: TGTGCCAGCAGTACTTCACTAGCTGGGAATGAGCAGTTCTTC
cdr3_aa: CASSTSLAGNEQFF

clone_size: .
d_call: .
v_call: TRBV9
j_call: TRBJ2-7
cdr3_nt: TGTGCCAGCAGCAAGTTCGGACCTTCCTACGAGCAGTACTTC
cdr3_aa: CASSKFGPSYEQYF

clone_size: .
d_call: .
v_call: TRBV9
j_call: TRBJ1-2
cdr3_nt: TGTGCCAGCAGCGTAGCCCAAGGGAACTATGGCTACACCTTC
cdr3_aa: CASSVAQGNYGYTF

clone_size: once
d_call: .
v_call: TRBV5-1
j_call: TRBJ1-2
cdr3_nt: TGCGCCAGCAGCTTCAGGGGAAACTATGGCTACACCTTC
cdr3_aa: CASSFRGNYGYTF

clone_size: .
d_call: .
v_call: TRBV15
j_call: TRBJ2-7
cdr3_nt: TGTGCCACCAGCAGAGACCTTTCCTACGAGCAGTACTTC
cdr3_aa: CATSRDLSYEQYF

clone_size: .
d_call: TRBD1
v_call: TRBV5-1
j_call: TRBJ2-7
cdr3_nt: TGCGCCAGCAGCCTGGACAGGGGTTCCTACGAGCAGTACTTC
cdr3_aa: CASSLDRGSYEQYF

clone_size: once
d_call: .
v_call: TRBV7-2
j_call: TRBJ2-2
cdr3_nt: TGTGCCAGCAGCTTATCTGAGCGCGGGGTGGTCACCGGGGAGCTGTTTTTT
cdr3_aa: CASSLSERGVVTGELFF

clone_size: .
d_call: .
v_call: TRBV7-9
j_call: TRBJ2-3
cdr3_nt: TGTGCCAGCAGCGCGCGGGACGGCACAGATACGCAGTATTTT
cdr3_aa: CASSARDGTDTQYF

clone_size: .
d_call: .
v_call: TRBV4-1
j_call: TRBJ1-1
cdr3_nt: TGCGCCAGCAGCCAAGTAGAGATAATGAACACTGAAGCTTTCTTT
cdr3_aa: CASSQVEIMNTEAFF

clone_size: .
d_call: .
v_call: TRBV7-9
j_call: TRBJ2-4
cdr3_nt: TGTGCCAGCAGCCGCGAGGGGGGGCGAGCCAAAAACATTCAGTACTTC
cdr3_aa: CASSREGGRAKNIQYF

clone_size: once
d_call: .
v_call: TRBV5-4
j_call: TRBJ1-4
cdr3_nt: TGTGCCAGCAGCTTAAAGGGCACAACTAATGAAAAACTGTTTTTT
cdr3_aa: CASSLKGTTNEKLFF

clone_size: .
d_call: .
v_call: TRBV25-1
j_call: TRBJ1-5
cdr3_nt: TGTGCCAGCAGTGACATCTATAGCAATCAGCCCCAGCATTTT
cdr3_aa: CASSDIYSNQPQHF

clone_size: .
d_call: .
v_call: TRBV15
j_call: TRBJ2-3
cdr3_nt: TGTGCCACCAGCGGGGACTTTACTAGCACAGATACGCAGTATTTT
cdr3_aa: CATSGDFTSTDTQYF

clone_size: .
d_call: .
v_call: TRBV30
j_call: TRBJ1-5
cdr3_nt: TGTGCCTGGAGTGTCGGTAAGAGCAATCAGCCCCAGCATTTT
cdr3_aa: CAWSVGKSNQPQHF

clone_size: .
d_call: .
v_call: TRBV27
j_call: TRBJ2-7
cdr3_nt: TGTGCCAGCAGTCTTTCCGGGGGCCACGAGCAGTACTTC
cdr3_aa: CASSLSGGHEQYF

clone_size: .
d_call: TRBD1
v_call: TRBV5-1
j_call: TRBJ2-7
cdr3_nt: TGCGCCAGCTCAGCATTGGGACAGGCCTACGAGCAGTACTTC
cdr3_aa: CASSALGQAYEQYF

clone_size: .
d_call: .
v_call: TRBV10-2
j_call: TRBJ2-7
cdr3_nt: TGCGCCAGTCGAGGAAACTCCTACGAGCAGTACTTC
cdr3_aa: CASRGNSYEQYF

clone_size: .
d_call: .
v_call: TRBV18
j_call: TRBJ2-7
cdr3_nt: TGTGCCAGCTCACCAAGAGACCCTAGCTCCTACGAGCAGTACTTC
cdr3_aa: CASSPRDPSSYEQYF

clone_size: .
d_call: .
v_call: TRBV27
j_call: TRBJ2-7
cdr3_nt: TGTGCCAGCAGTTTAACGGCGGGCCTCTCCTACGAGCAGTACTTC
cdr3_aa: CASSLTAGLSYEQYF

clone_size: .
d_call: .
v_call: TRBV7-2
j_call: TRBJ1-2
cdr3_nt: TGTGCCAGCAGCTTAGAACAGACCTATGGCTACACCTTC
cdr3_aa: CASSLEQTYGYTF

clone_size: .
d_call: .
v_call: TRBV2
j_call: TRBJ2-5
cdr3_nt: TGTGCCAGCAGTGAATTATCAGGGATGGAGACCCAGTACTTC
cdr3_aa: CASSELSGMETQYF

clone_size: .
d_call: .
v_call: TRBV15
j_call: TRBJ2-2
cdr3_nt: TGTGCCACCAGCAGGGCCCGGACAGGGAGGGGCACCGGGGAGCTGTTTTTT
cdr3_aa: CATSRARTGRGTGELFF

clone_size: .
d_call: .
v_call: TRBV7-6
j_call: TRBJ2-7
cdr3_nt: TGTGCCAGCAGACCTAACCGGGACCGACCCTACGAGCAGTACTTC
cdr3_aa: CASRPNRDRPYEQYF

clone_size: .
d_call: TRBD1
v_call: TRBV14
j_call: TRBJ1-1
cdr3_nt: TGTGCCAGCAGCTCCGGACAGGGCTACATGAACACTGAAGCTTTCTTT
cdr3_aa: CASSSGQGYMNTEAFF